Shown below are 20 T cell receptor beta chains from a single sample sequenced in a study of blood T cells in healthy people across ages. Primers used in a second PCR of roughly 7 to 12 cycles were a sample-barcoded 5' primer and a J-beta primer mix. TCRdb passed the 5' RACE reads through MiXCR, listing each CDR3 protein once. Of 790,000 or so distinct CDR3 sequences listed, about 45% are singletons. Sequenced sample: blood. The receptors originated from a man older than 75 in good health.

About this clonotype itself: A much bigger clone sits one base away, suggesting this may be a read error. The rearrangement uses TRBV7-3 and TRBJ2-5; the match to TRBD2 covers 11 bases. Germline CDR1 SGHTA, CDR2 FQGTGA. The CDR3 length is 16 residues. Unmatched junction bases numbered 16, after V lost 5 bases and J lost 11 bases. In DNA form, the CDR3 reads TGTGCCAGCAGCCGACGTAGCGGGGGGGCCGGGAATGAGCAGTACTTC. Encoded protein: CASSRRSGGAGNEQYF.

The chain couples TRBV7-8 to TRBJ2-5; TRBD1 is a possible D gene (7 bases). The CDR3 runs to 15 residues. Trimming left V 5 bases short and J 0 bases short, with 13 bases between. Per the germline V gene, CDR1 is SGHVS and CDR2 is FQNEAQ. This chain's CDR3 is CASSLSGGHQETQYF. The DNA of the CDR3 is TGTGCCAGCAGCCTATCAGGGGGGCACCAAGAGACCCAGTACTTC.

This sequence joins TRBV5-1 and TRBJ2-3; 7 bases agree with TRBD2. With 4 bases clipped from V and 2 bases from J, the junction kept 7 bases outside the gene matches. CDR1 SGHRS and CDR2 YFSETQ come from the germline V gene. The CDR3 length is 15 residues. CDR3 DNA sequence: TGCGCCAGCAGCGGAAACGGGGGGACCACAGATACGCAGTATTTT. It encodes CASSGNGGTTDTQYF.

This clonotype occurred a few times. The J gene is TRBJ2-4, the V gene TRBV10-2; 7 nucleotides align to TRBD1. The DNA matches TRBJ2-5 better at its end, which makes the J call doubtful. This CDR3 has 13 residues. Germline V gene sequence: CDR1 WSHSY, CDR2 SAAADI. The CDR3 reads CASRTGTKETQYF. The CDR3 DNA is TGCGCCAGCAGGACAGGGACAAAGGAGACCCAGTACTTC.

The V gene is TRBV12-3 or TRBV12-4, the J gene TRBJ2-1; D is possibly TRBD1 (5 bases). With 2 bases removed from V and 7 bases from J, the gap between germline ends came to 15 bases. This CDR3 is 15 amino acids long. The CDR3 DNA is TGTGCCAGCAGTTTAAGCTTTGGCAGGGCAAATGAGCAGTTCTTC. Amino acids: CASSLSFGRANEQFF.

The J gene is TRBJ2-7, the V gene TRBV2; 14 positions agree with TRBD2. The trim removed 8 bases at V and 4 bases at J, leaving 4 bases unmatched. CDR1 and CDR2 from the germline V gene are SNHLY and FYNNEI. This CDR3 is built from 14 residues. The CDR3 loop reads CASAGLAGGYEQYF. In DNA form, the CDR3 reads TGTGCCAGCGCAGGACTAGCGGGGGGATACGAGCAGTACTTC.

About this clonotype: A read error may explain this, as a much larger clone is one base away. The chain combines TRBV11-2 with TRBJ1-6; D is possibly TRBD1 (5 bases). Germline V lookup: CDR1 SGHAT, CDR2 FQNNGV. This CDR3 is 15 amino acids long. The CDR3 loop is CASSLVGRNKSPLHF. CDR3 coding DNA: TGTGCCAGCAGCTTAGTGGGACGCAATAAGTCACCCCTCCACTTT.

The chain uses TRBV5-1 and TRBJ2-1; 10 bases match TRBD2. The DNA matches TRBJ2-7 better at its end, which makes the J call doubtful. This CDR3 contains 16 residues. Germline V gene lookup returns CDR1 SGHRS and CDR2 YFSETQ. As DNA, the CDR3 is TGCGCCAGCAGCTTGGCCGCTAGCGGGAGATACAATGAGCAGTACTTC. Amino acid sequence: CASSLAASGRYNEQYF.

This rearrangement joins TRBV20-1 to TRBJ2-1; 15 bases fit TRBD2. Unmatched junction bases numbered 5, after V lost 4 bases and J lost 7 bases. The germline gives CDR1 DFQATT, CDR2 SNEGSKA (reference sequence). CDR3 length equals 15 residues. The CDR3 nucleotides are TGCAGTGCTACCTCAGGGACTAGCGGGGGGAATGAGCAGTTCTTC. It is translated as CSATSGTSGGNEQFF.

The chain uses TRBV7-2 and TRBJ2-5, with 11 nucleotides matching TRBD2. The end of the DNA fits TRBJ2-7 better, so the J call may be wrong. Germline V CDR1 and CDR2: SGHTA, FQGNSA. The CDR3 sequence is 15 residues long. The CDR3 here is CASSSLGTSGYEQYF. CDR3 in DNA: TGTGCCAGCAGTTCCCTCGGGACTAGCGGATACGAGCAGTACTTC.

The chain combines TRBV7-2 with TRBJ2-5, with 8 bases fitting TRBD2. The CDR3 loop spans 14 amino acids. Germline trimming cut 5 bases from V and 1 base from J; bases unmatched to any gene: 3. In germline, CDR1 is SGHTA, CDR2 FQGNSA. The CDR3 DNA is TGTGCCAGCAGCCGCGGGGGGTCCCAAGAGACCCAGTACTTC. This codes for CASSRGGSQETQYF.

Of note for this clonotype: One junction end does not reproduce the germline sequence, and a read error may be involved. This chain joins TRBV7-2 and TRBJ2-2, with a weak D call TRBD2 (5 bases). CDR3 size: 16 residues. From germline, CDR1 is SGHTA and CDR2 FQGNSA. The CDR3, as DNA: TGTGCCAGCAGCTTAGGGCCGGGCTCTAACACCGGGGAGCCGTTTTTT. It yields the protein CASSLGPGSNTGEPFF.

V usage is TRBV29-1 and J usage is TRBJ2-7; possibly TRBD1 or TRBD2 for D (5 bases each). The ends were cut back, 4 bases at V and 7 bases at J, with 20 bases in the middle. Germline lookup yields CDR1 SQVTM and CDR2 ANQGSEA. The CDR3 sequence is 14 residues long. The chain's CDR3 is CSVVGTQGGGEQYF. In nucleotides, the CDR3 is TGCAGCGTTGTAGGGACCCAAGGTGGAGGAGAGCAGTACTTC.

This clonotype has only a few counts. The J gene is TRBJ1-5, the V gene TRBV15; D is ambiguous. Per germline, CDR1 LNHNV and CDR2 YYDKDF (reference sequence). The CDR3 sequence is 14 residues long. Trimming shortened V by 0 bases and J by 10 bases, and 13 bases separated the two germline ends. CDR3 residues: CATSRDQAGGPQHF. CDR3 nucleotide sequence: TGTGCCACCAGCAGAGATCAGGCAGGCGGACCCCAGCATTTT.

About this clonotype: A much larger clone differs by one base, so this may be a read error. The genes are TRBV20-1 and TRBJ2-7; 14 bases fit TRBD2. Germline V gene data show CDR1 as DFQATT and CDR2 as SNEGSKA (reference sequence). The J segment lost 7 bases and the V segment lost 5 bases, leaving 7 bases of the junction unmatched. This CDR3 comprises 14 residues. CDR3 region: CSAGGTSGSHEQYF. As DNA, the CDR3 is TGCAGTGCTGGGGGGACTAGCGGGAGCCATGAGCAGTACTTC.

The V call is TRBV2, the J call TRBJ2-3, with TRBD2 matching over 10 bases. Losses at the gene ends were 1 base for V and 6 bases for J; bases not matched to a gene: 7. The germline CDR1 and CDR2 sequences are SNHLY and FYNNEI. The CDR3 sequence is 16 residues long. CDR3 loop: CASSEGVAGGFDTQYF. CDR3 nucleotide sequence: TGTGCCAGCAGTGAAGGGGTAGCGGGAGGATTCGATACGCAGTATTTT. The full variable domain, completed using reference TRBV2 and TRBJ2-3, is EPEVTQTPSHQVTQMGQEVILRCVPISNHLYFYWYRQILGQKVEFLVSFYNNEISEKSEIFDDQFSVERPDGSNFTLKIRSTKLEDSAMYFCASSEGVAGGFDTQYFGPGTRLTVL.

This chain joins TRBV7-3 and TRBJ2-1; 7 bases are shared with TRBD2. V gave up 5 bases and J gave up 5 bases; unmatched junction bases: 6. The V gene's germline CDR1 is SGHTA and CDR2 FQGTGA. The CDR3 loop spans 14 amino acids. CDR3: CASSVAGVNNEQFF. The CDR3 DNA follows: TGTGCCAGCAGCGTGGCGGGAGTGAACAATGAGCAGTTCTTC.

This clonotype was seen ten or more times. The rearrangement uses TRBV6-6 and TRBJ1-1, with 9 bases identical to TRBD1. The CDR3 length is 14 residues. V was clipped by 6 bases and J by 1 base; unmatched bases: 3. The V gene's germline CDR1 is MNHNY and CDR2 SVGAGI (reference sequence). The CDR3 reads CASRRDRENTEAFF. The CDR3 region has the DNA TGTGCCAGCAGACGGGACAGGGAGAACACTGAAGCTTTCTTT.

This clonotype was seen a handful of times. The chain joins TRBV9 to TRBJ1-4; D uncertain. Trimming pared 4 bases from V and 10 bases from J, leaving 20 bases between. The germline gives CDR1 SGDLS, CDR2 YYNGEE. The CDR3 runs 15 residues. CDR3 coding DNA: TGTGCCAGCAGCCCCAGTTCCGGGCCCGGAGGAAAACTGTTTTTT. Translation gives CASSPSSGPGGKLFF.

This clonotype was counted a few times. V and J are TRBV20-1 and TRBJ1-6, with 7 bases lining up with TRBD1. CDR1 and CDR2 (germline): DFQATT, SNEGSKA (reference sequence). The CDR3 runs to 15 residues. Trimming at V came to 3 bases and at J to 4 bases, leaving 6 bases not matched to a gene. CDR3 amino acids: CSASSTGAYNSPLHF. The DNA for the CDR3 is TGCAGTGCTAGCAGTACAGGGGCGTATAATTCACCCCTCCACTTT.